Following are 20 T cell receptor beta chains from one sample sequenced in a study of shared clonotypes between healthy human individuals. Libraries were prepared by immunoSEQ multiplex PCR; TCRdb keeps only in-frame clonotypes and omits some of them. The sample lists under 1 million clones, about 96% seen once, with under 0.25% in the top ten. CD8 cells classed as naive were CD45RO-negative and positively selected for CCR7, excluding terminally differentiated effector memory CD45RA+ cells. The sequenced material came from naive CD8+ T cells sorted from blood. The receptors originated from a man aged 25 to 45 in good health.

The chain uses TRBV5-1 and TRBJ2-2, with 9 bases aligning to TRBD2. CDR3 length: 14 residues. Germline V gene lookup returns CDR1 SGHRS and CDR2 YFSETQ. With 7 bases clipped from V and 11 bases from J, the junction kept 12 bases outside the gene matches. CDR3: CASRIAGGPIELFF. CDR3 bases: TGCGCCAGCCGAATCGCGGGAGGGCCTATTGAGCTGTTTTTT.

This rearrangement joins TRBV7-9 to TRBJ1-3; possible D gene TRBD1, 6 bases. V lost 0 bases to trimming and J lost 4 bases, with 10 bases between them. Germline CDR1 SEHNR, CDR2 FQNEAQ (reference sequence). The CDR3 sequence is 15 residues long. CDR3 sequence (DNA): TGTGCCAGCAGCTTAGCGGACAGTCCGGGAAACACCATATATTTT. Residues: CASSLADSPGNTIYF.

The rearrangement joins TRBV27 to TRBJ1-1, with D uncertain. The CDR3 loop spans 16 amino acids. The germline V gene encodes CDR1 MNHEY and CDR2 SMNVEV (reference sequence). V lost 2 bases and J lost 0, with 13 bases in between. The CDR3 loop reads CASSLVSPGLNTEAFF. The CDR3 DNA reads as TGTGCCAGCAGTTTAGTGTCTCCTGGGTTGAACACTGAAGCTTTCTTT.

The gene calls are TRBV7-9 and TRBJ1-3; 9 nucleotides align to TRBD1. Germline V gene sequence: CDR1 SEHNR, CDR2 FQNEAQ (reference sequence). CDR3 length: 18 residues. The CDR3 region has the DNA TGTGCAAGCGGGGGTGGGACAGGGTCTCCGAGCTCTGGAAACACCATATATTTT. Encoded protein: CASGGGTGSPSSGNTIYF.

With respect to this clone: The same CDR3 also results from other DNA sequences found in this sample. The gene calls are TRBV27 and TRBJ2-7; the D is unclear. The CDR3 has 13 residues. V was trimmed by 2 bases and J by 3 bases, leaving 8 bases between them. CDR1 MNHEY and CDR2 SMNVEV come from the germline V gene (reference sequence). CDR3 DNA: TGTGCCAGCAGTTTAGGACGAGGCTACGAGCAGTACTTC. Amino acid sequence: CASSLGRGYEQYF.

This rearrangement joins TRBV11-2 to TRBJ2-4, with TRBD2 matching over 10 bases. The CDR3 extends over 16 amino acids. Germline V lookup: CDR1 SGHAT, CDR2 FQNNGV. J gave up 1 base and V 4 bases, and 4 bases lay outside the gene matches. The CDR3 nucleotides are TGTGCCAGCAGCTCCAGGACTAGCGGCGCCAAAAACATTCAGTACTTC. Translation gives CASSSRTSGAKNIQYF. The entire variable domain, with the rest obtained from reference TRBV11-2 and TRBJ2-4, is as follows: EAGVAQSPRYKIIEKRQSVAFWCNPISGHATLYWYQQILGQGPKLLIQFQNNGVVDDSQLPKDRFSAERLKGVDSTLKIQPAKLEDSAVYLCASSSRTSGAKNIQYFGAGTRLSVL.

CDR3 sequence: CASSLGSSSYNEQFF. In nucleotides, the CDR3 is TGTGCCAGCAGTTTAGGCAGCAGCTCCTACAATGAGCAGTTCTTC. The genes are TRBV28 and TRBJ2-1; D uncertain. Trimming stripped 2 bases from V and 0 bases from J, with 8 bases between. The CDR3 runs to 15 residues. The germline CDR1 and CDR2 sequences are MDHEN and SYDVKM.

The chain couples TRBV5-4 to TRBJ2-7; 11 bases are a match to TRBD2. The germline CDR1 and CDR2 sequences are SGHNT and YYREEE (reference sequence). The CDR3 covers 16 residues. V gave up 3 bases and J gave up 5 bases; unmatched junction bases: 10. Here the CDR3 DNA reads TGTGCCAGCAGCTCCCTAACGGGACTAGCGGAGAACGAGCAGTACTTC. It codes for CASSSLTGLAENEQYF.

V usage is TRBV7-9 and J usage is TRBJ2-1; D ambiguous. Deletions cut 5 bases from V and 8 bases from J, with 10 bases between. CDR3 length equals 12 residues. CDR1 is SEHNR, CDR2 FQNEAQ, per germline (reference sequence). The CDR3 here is CASSPFGYEQFF. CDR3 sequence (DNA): TGTGCCAGCAGCCCGTTCGGTTATGAGCAGTTCTTC. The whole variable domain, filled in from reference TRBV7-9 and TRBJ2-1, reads DTGVSQNPRHKITKRGQNVTFRCDPISEHNRLYWYRQTLGQGPEFLTYFQNEAQLEKSRLLSDRFSAERPKGSFSTLEIQRTEQGDSAMYLCASSPFGYEQFFGPGTRLTVL.

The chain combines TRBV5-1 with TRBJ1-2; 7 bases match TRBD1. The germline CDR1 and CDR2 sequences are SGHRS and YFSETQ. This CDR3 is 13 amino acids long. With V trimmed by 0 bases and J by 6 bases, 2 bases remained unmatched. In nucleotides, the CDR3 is TGCGCCAGCAGCTTGGGACAGGGAAATGGCTACACCTTC. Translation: CASSLGQGNGYTF.

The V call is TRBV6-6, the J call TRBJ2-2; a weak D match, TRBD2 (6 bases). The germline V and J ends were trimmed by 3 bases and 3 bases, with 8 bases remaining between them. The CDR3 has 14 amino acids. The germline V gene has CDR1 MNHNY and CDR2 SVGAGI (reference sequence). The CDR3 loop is CASSYGEDTGELFF. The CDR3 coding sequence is TGTGCCAGCAGTTATGGGGAGGACACCGGGGAGCTGTTTTTT.

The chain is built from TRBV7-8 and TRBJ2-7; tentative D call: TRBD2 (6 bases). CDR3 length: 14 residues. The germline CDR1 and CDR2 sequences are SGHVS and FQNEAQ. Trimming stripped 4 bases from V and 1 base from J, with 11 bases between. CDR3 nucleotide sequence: TGTGCCAGCAGCTCCCTAGCGAGTTCCTACGAGCAGTACTTC. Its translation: CASSSLASSYEQYF. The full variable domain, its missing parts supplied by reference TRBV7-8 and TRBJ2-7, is GAGVSQSPRYKVAKRGQDVALRCDPISGHVSLFWYQQALGQGPEFLTYFQNEAQLDKSGLPSDRFFAERPEGSVSTLKIQRTQQEDSAVYLCASSSLASSYEQYFGPGTRLTVT.

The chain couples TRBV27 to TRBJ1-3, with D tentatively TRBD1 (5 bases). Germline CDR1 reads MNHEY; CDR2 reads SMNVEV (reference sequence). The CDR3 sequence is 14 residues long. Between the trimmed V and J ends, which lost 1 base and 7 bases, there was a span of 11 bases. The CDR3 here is CASSLWGPGNTIYF. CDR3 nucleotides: TGTGCCAGCAGTTTATGGGGACCCGGGAACACCATATATTTT.

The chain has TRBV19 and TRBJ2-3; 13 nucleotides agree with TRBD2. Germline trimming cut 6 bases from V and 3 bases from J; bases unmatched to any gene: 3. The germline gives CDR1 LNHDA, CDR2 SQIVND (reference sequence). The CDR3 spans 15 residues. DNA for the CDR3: TGTGCCAGTAGCGGACTAGCGGGAGTGACAGATACGCAGTATTTT. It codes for CASSGLAGVTDTQYF.

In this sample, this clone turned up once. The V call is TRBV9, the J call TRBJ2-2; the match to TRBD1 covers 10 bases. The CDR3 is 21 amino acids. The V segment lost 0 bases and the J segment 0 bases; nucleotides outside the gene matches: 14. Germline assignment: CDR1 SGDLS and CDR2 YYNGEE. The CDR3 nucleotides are TGTGCCAGCAGCGTAGGGGACAGGGGTTCCCATCAACTCGCGAACACCGGGGAGCTGTTTTTT. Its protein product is CASSVGDRGSHQLANTGELFF.

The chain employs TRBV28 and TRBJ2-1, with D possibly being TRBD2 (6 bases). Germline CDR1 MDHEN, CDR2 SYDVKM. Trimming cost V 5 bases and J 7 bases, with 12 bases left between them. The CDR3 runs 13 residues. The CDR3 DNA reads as TGTGCCAGCAGTCTTACTAGCTGGAATGAGCAGTTCTTC. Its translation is CASSLTSWNEQFF.

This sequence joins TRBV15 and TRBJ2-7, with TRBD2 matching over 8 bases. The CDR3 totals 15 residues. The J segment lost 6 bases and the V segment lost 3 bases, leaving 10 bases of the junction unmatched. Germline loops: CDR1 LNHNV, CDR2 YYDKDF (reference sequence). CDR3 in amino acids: CATSRTSGSPSEQYF. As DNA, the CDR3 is TGTGCCACCAGCAGGACCAGCGGGAGCCCCTCCGAGCAGTACTTC.

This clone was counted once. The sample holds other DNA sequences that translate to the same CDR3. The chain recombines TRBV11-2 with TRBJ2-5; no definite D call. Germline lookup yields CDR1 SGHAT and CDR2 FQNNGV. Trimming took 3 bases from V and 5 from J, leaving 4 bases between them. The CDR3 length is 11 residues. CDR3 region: CASSFMETQYF. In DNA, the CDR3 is TGTGCCAGCAGCTTCATGGAGACCCAGTACTTC.

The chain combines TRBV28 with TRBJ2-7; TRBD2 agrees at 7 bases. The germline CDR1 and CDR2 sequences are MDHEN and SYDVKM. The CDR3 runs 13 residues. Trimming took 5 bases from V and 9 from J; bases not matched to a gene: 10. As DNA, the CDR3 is TGTGCCAGCAGTGCGGCTAGCGGACCCTGGCAGTACTTC. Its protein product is CASSAASGPWQYF. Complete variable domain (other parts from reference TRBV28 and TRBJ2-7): DVKVTQSSRYLVKRTGEKVFLECVQDMDHENMFWYRQDPGLGLRLIYFSYDVKMKEKGDIPEGYSVSREKKERFSLILESASTNQTSMYLCASSAASGPWQYFGPGTRLTVT.

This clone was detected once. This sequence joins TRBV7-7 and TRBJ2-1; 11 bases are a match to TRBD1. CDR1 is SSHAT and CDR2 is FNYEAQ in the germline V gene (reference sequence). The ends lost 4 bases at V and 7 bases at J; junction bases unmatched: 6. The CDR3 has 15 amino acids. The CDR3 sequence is CASSSGQGDQNEQFF. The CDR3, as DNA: TGTGCCAGCAGCTCGGGACAGGGGGACCAAAATGAGCAGTTCTTC.